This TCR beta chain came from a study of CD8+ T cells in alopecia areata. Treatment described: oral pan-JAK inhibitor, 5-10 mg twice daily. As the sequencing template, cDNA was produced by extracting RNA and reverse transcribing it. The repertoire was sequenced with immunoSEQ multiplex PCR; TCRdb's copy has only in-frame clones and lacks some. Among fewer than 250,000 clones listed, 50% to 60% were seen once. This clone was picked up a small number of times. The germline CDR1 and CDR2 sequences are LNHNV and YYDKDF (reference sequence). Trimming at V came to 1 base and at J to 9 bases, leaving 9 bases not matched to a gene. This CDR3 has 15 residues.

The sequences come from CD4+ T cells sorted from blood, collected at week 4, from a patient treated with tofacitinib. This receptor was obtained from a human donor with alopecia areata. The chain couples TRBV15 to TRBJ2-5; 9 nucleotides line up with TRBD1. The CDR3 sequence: CATSRGGQGPPAQYF. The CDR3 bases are TGTGCCACCAGCAGAGGGGGACAGGGTCCACCGGCCCAGTACTTC.